This is a list of T cell receptor beta chains from one sample in a study of CD8 T cells in ankylosing spondylitis. Each CDR3 protein is one row after TCRdb ran MiXCR on the 5' RACE reads. This table holds about 280,000 distinct CDR3 sequences, 20% found once. Sequencing input: blood, either unsorted or a sorted T cell fraction (not recorded which). Receptor source: a male donor with ankylosing spondylitis or in good health (not recorded which). Both conserved end residues are trimmed from each CDR3. Fields, in order: CDR3 protein, V gene, CDR3 length, J gene.

cdr3_aa: ASSLASASSYNEQF
v_call: TRBV27
cdr3_length: 14
j_call: TRBJ2-1

cdr3_aa: SVEVLVPRWGGYT
v_call: TRBV29-1
cdr3_length: 13
j_call: TRBJ1-2

cdr3_aa: ASRFMHISRKKGYT
v_call: TRBV28
cdr3_length: 14
j_call: TRBJ1-2

cdr3_aa: ASSLGGTVYNEQF
v_call: TRBV5-1
cdr3_length: 13
j_call: TRBJ2-1

cdr3_aa: ATSDLEYGTKGEQF
v_call: TRBV24-1
cdr3_length: 14
j_call: TRBJ2-1

cdr3_aa: ASSAGQGAWAEAF
v_call: TRBV5-1
cdr3_length: 13
j_call: TRBJ1-1

cdr3_aa: ASSTEAEKLF
v_call: TRBV21-1
cdr3_length: 10
j_call: TRBJ1-4

cdr3_aa: ACPKRGAEGYT
v_call: TRBV28
cdr3_length: 11
j_call: TRBJ1-2

cdr3_aa: ASSLAMGHQETQY
v_call: TRBV5-1
cdr3_length: 13
j_call: TRBJ2-5

cdr3_aa: ASSLTQHRGGEQF
v_call: TRBV7-8
cdr3_length: 13
j_call: TRBJ2-1

cdr3_aa: ASSSWTSVNEQF
v_call: TRBV7-2
cdr3_length: 12
j_call: TRBJ2-1

cdr3_aa: ASSLNPGQDEKLF
v_call: TRBV5-1
cdr3_length: 13
j_call: TRBJ1-4

cdr3_aa: ASTGVGWLNYGYT
v_call: TRBV12-3/TRBV12-4
cdr3_length: 13
j_call: TRBJ1-2

cdr3_aa: AISESLTGVVYGYT
v_call: TRBV10-3
cdr3_length: 14
j_call: TRBJ1-2

cdr3_aa: ASSPTFGGRETQY
v_call: TRBV7-6
cdr3_length: 13
j_call: TRBJ2-5

cdr3_aa: SARAPDIGNTIY
v_call: TRBV20-1
cdr3_length: 12
j_call: TRBJ1-3

cdr3_aa: ASSLRGAESNEQF
v_call: TRBV5-1
cdr3_length: 13
j_call: TRBJ2-1

cdr3_aa: ASSAQMGPQETQY
v_call: TRBV7-8
cdr3_length: 13
j_call: TRBJ2-5

cdr3_aa: SARDPRSTDTQY
v_call: TRBV20-1
cdr3_length: 12
j_call: TRBJ2-3

cdr3_aa: ASSLASGGSDTQY
v_call: TRBV5-1
cdr3_length: 13
j_call: TRBJ2-3

cdr3_aa: SAPQDRGGNIQY
v_call: TRBV20-1
cdr3_length: 12
j_call: TRBJ2-4

cdr3_aa: ASSQDQERQMNTEAF
v_call: TRBV4-1
cdr3_length: 15
j_call: TRBJ1-1

cdr3_aa: SARGRDDETQY
v_call: TRBV20-1
cdr3_length: 11
j_call: TRBJ2-5

cdr3_aa: ASSSGTGGSQPQH
v_call: TRBV19
cdr3_length: 13
j_call: TRBJ1-5

cdr3_aa: ASSFGGGVPYNEQF
v_call: TRBV7-2
cdr3_length: 14
j_call: TRBJ2-1

cdr3_aa: ASSQGGMGAGAKTQY
v_call: TRBV4-2
cdr3_length: 15
j_call: TRBJ2-5

cdr3_aa: ASSFSGGNQPQH
v_call: TRBV12-3/TRBV12-4
cdr3_length: 12
j_call: TRBJ1-5

cdr3_aa: ASSLGPGPPNTGELF
v_call: TRBV5-1
cdr3_length: 15
j_call: TRBJ2-2

cdr3_aa: SVVRGLADTQY
v_call: TRBV29-1
cdr3_length: 11
j_call: TRBJ2-3

cdr3_aa: ASRGLGYGTGELF
v_call: TRBV27
cdr3_length: 13
j_call: TRBJ2-2

cdr3_aa: SVDREEETQY
v_call: TRBV29-1
cdr3_length: 10
j_call: TRBJ2-5

cdr3_aa: ASSQGTENEQF
v_call: TRBV3-1
cdr3_length: 11
j_call: TRBJ2-1

cdr3_aa: AISERGRQSSGNTIY
v_call: TRBV10-3
cdr3_length: 15
j_call: TRBJ1-3

cdr3_aa: ASSLGTGLSYNEQF
v_call: TRBV6-1
cdr3_length: 14
j_call: TRBJ2-1